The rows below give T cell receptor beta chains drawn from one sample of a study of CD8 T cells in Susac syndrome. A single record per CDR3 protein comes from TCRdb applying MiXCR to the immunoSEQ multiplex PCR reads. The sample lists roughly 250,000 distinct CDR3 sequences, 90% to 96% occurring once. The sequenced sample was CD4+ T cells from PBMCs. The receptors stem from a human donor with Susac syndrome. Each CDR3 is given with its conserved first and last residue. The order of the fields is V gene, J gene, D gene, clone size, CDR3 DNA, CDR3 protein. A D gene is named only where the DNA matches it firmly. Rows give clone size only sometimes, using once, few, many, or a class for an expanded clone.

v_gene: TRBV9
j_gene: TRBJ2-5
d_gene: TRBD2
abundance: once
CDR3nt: TGTGCCAGCGGAGGGACTAGCGGGGAAGAGACCCAGTACTTC
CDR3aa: CASGGTSGEETQYF

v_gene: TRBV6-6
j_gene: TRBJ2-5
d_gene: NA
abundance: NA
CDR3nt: TGTGCCAGCAGTGCCCGGGGCGGAGGGGGGGCCCAGTACTTC
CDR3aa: CASSARGGGGAQYF

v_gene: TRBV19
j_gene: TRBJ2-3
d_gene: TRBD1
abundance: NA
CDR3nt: TGTGCCAGTAGTTTCGCCGGGACAGGGGGCAAGGATACGCAGTATTTT
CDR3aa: CASSFAGTGGKDTQYF

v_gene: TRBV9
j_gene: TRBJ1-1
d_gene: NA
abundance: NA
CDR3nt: TGTGCCAGCAGGAGAAACCCAACCCTTACCACTGAAGCTTTCTTT
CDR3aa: CASRRNPTLTTEAFF

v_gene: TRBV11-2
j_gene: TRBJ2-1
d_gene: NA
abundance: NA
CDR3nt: TGTGCCAGCAGCAGAATAGACACCTACAATGAGCAGTTCTTC
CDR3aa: CASSRIDTYNEQFF

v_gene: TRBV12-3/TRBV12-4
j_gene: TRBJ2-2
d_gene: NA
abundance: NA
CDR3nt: TGTGCCAGCAGCCTACTCCAGTCCGGGGAGCTGTTTTTT
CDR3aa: CASSLLQSGELFF

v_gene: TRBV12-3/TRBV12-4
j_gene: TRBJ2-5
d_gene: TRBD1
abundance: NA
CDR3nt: TGTGCCAGCAGTTTCACAGGGGGCCTAGAAGAGACCCAGTACTTC
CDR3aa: CASSFTGGLEETQYF

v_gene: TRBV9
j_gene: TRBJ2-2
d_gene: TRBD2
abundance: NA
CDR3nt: TGTGCCAGCAGCGTAGACCTGGGACTAGCGGCGAACACCGGGGAGCTGTTTTTT
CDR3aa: CASSVDLGLAANTGELFF

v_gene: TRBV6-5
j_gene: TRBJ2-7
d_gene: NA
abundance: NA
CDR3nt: TGTGCCAGCAGTACACAAACCGGGACGGCCTACGAGCAGTACTTC
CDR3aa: CASSTQTGTAYEQYF

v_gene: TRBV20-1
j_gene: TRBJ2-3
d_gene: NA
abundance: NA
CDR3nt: TGCAGTGCTAGAGTGTTAGATACGCAGTATTTT
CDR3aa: CSARVLDTQYF

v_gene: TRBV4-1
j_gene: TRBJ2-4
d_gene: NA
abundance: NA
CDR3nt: TGCGCCAGCAGCCAAGATATAGCAGACAAAAACATTCAGTACTTC
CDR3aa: CASSQDIADKNIQYF

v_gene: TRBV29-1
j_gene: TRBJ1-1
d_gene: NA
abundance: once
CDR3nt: TGCAGCGCCCAACGTGGAGGGAACACTGAAGCTTTCTTT
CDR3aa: CSAQRGGNTEAFF

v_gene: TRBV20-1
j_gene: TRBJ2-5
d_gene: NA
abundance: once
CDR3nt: TGCAGTGCTAGAGTGCTAGCGATCGACGAGACCCAGTACTTC
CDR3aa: CSARVLAIDETQYF

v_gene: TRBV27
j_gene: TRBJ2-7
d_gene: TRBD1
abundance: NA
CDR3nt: TGTGCCAAGGACAGGGCCTACGAGCAGTACTTC
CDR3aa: CAKDRAYEQYF

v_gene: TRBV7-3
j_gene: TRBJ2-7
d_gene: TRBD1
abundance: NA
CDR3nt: TGTGCCAGCAGCCAGGGACAGCCGGGCCCCTACGAGCAGTACTTC
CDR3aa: CASSQGQPGPYEQYF

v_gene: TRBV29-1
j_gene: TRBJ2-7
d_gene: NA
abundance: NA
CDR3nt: TGCAGCGTTGATGGGTTACAGGGATGGGCGAACGAGCAGTACTTC
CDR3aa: CSVDGLQGWANEQYF

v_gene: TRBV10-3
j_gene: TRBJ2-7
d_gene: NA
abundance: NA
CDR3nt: TGTGCCATCAGTGACACCTCCTACGAGCAGTACTTC
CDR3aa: CAISDTSYEQYF

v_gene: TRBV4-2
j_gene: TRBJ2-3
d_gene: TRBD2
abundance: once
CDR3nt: TGTGCCAGCAGCCAACGGCGGGAGGGAGGCAGCACAGATACGCAGTATTTT
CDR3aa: CASSQRREGGSTDTQYF

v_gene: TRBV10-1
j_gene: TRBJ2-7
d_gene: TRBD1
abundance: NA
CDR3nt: TGCGCCACCAGTAGTTGGACAGGAAGCGAGCAGTACTTC
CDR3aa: CATSSWTGSEQYF

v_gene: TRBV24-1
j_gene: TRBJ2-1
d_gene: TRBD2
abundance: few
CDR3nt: TGTGCCACCAGTGGTCCAGGCGGGAGCTCCTACAATGAGCAGTTCTTC
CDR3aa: CATSGPGGSSYNEQFF

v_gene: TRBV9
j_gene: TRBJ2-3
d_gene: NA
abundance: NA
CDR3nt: TGTGCCAGCAGCGTAGCTCGAGGACAGAGCACAGATACGCAGTATTTT
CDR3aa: CASSVARGQSTDTQYF

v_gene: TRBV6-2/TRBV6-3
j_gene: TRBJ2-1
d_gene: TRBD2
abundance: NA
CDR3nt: TGTGCCAGCAGAACTAGCGGGTTTTACAATGAGCAGTTCTTC
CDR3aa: CASRTSGFYNEQFF

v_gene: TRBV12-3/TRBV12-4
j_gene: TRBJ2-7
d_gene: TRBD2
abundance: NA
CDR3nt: TGTGCCAGCAGTTTACTCGGGACTAGATCTTACGAGCAGTACTTC
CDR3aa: CASSLLGTRSYEQYF

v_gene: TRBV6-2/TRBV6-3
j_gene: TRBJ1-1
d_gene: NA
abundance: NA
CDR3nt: TGTGCCAGCACGGAACAGCCGAACACTGAAGCTTTCTTT
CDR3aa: CASTEQPNTEAFF

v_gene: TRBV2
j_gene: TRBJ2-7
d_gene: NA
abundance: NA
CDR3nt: TGTGCCAGCACCGGGGCCGTTTCCTACGAGCAGTACTTC
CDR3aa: CASTGAVSYEQYF

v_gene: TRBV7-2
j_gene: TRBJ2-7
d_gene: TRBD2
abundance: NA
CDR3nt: TGTGCCAGCAGCCCCCGTTGGAGCGGGATACTCGAGCAGTACTTC
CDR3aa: CASSPRWSGILEQYF

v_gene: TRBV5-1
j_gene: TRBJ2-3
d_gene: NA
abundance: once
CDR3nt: TGCGCCAGCAGCCTCGGGGGGCAAGCAGATACGCAGTATTTT
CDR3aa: CASSLGGQADTQYF

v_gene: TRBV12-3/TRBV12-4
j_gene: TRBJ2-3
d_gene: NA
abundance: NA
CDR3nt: TGTGCCAGCAGTTTCGACCAGAACACAGATACGCAGTATTTT
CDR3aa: CASSFDQNTDTQYF

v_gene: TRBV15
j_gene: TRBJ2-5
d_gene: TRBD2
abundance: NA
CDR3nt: TGTGCCACCAGAAGCGGGAGGGCCTTAGAGACCCAGTACTTC
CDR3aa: CATRSGRALETQYF

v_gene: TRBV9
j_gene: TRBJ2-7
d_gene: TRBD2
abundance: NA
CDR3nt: TGTGCCAGCAGCGTAGCGACTAGCGGGGCCTACGAGCAGTACTTC
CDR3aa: CASSVATSGAYEQYF

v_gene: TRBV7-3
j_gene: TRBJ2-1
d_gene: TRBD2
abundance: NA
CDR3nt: TGTGCCAGCAGCTCGGCTAGACTAGCGGGAATTCCTGAGCAGTTCTTC
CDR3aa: CASSSARLAGIPEQFF

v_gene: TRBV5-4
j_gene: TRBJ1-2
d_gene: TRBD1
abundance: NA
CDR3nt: TGTGCCAGCAGCTCACAGGGGGCTGACGGCTACACCTTC
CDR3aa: CASSSQGADGYTF

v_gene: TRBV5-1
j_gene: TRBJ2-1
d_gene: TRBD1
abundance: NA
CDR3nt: TGCGCCAGCAGCGAAGCGAAGGGGGACAGCTCCTACAATGAGCAGTTCTTC
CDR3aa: CASSEAKGDSSYNEQFF

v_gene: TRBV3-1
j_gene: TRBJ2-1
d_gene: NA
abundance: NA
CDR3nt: TGTGCCAGCAGCCAGCTCCTAGCATCCTACAATGAGCAGTTCTTC
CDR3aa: CASSQLLASYNEQFF

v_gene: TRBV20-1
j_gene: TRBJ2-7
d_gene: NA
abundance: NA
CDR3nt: TGCAGTGCTAACCTCCGGGACACCCACTCCTACGAGCAGTACTTC
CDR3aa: CSANLRDTHSYEQYF

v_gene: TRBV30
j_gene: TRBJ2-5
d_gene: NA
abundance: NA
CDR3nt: TGTGCCTGGAGTGTAGGGGATCAAGAGACCCAGTACTTC
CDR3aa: CAWSVGDQETQYF

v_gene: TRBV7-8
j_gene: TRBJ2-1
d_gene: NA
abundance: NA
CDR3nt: TGTGCCAGCAGCCCGGTTCCCTACAATGAGCAGTTCTTC
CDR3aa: CASSPVPYNEQFF

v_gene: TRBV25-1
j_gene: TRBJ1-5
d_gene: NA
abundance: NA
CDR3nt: TGTGCCAGCAGTGAATCTCGTTACAGTCTCAGGCCCCAGCATTTT
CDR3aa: CASSESRYSLRPQHF

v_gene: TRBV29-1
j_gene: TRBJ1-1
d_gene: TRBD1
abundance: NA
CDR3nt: TGCAGCGGGGGGGGACAGTGGAACACTGAAGCTTTCTTT
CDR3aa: CSGGGQWNTEAFF

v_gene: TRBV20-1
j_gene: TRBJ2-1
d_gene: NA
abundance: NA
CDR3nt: TGCAGTGCTCAACTCGCTCCACTACTTTACAATGAGCAGTTCTTC
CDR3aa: CSAQLAPLLYNEQFF

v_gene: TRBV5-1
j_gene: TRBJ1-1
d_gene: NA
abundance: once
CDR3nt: TGCGCCAGCAGCATACGTACTGGGCGAAGGGCTGAAGCTTTCTTT
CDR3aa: CASSIRTGRRAEAFF

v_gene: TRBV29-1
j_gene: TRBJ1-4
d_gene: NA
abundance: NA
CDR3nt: TGCAGCGTTGAAAAGGGAGGGGAGCATGAAAAACTGTTTTTT
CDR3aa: CSVEKGGEHEKLFF

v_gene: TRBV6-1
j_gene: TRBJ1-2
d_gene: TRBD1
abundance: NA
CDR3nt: TGTGCCAGCAGGCGCACCGGGACAGGGGGCGACTATGGCTACACCTTC
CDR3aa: CASRRTGTGGDYGYTF

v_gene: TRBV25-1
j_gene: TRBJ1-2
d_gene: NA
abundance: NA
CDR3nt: TGTGCCAGCAGTCGGCGGGGGGAGCACTATGGCTACACCTTC
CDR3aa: CASSRRGEHYGYTF

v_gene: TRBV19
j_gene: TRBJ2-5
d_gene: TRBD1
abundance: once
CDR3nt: TGTGCCAGTAGTATTAGGGGGCGCGGGGAGACCCAGTACTTC
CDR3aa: CASSIRGRGETQYF

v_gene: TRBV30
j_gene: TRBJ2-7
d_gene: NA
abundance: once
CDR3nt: TGTGCCTGGAGTGCAACCTACGAGCAGTACTTC
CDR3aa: CAWSATYEQYF

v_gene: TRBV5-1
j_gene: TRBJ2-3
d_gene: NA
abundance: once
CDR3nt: TGCGCCAGCACCCCCTTCGGCAGGGCAGATACGCGGTATTTT
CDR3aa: CASTPFGRADTRYF

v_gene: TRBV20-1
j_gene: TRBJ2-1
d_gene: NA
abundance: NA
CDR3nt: TGCAGTGCTAGAGATCTTAAGGGCATGGAGTTCTTC
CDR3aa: CSARDLKGMEFF

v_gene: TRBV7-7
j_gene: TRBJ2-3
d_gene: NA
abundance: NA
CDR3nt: TGTGCTAGCAGCCCCCGTGGAGCTAGCACAGATACGCAGTATTTT
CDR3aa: CASSPRGASTDTQYF

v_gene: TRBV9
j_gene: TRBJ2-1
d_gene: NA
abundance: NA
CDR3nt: TGTGCCAGCAGCGTAGTGGCGGGCAATGAGCAGTTCTTC
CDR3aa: CASSVVAGNEQFF

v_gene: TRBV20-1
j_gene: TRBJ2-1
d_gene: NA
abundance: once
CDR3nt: TGCAGTGGAGAAGGGTCGTACAATGAGCAGTTCTTC
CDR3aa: CSGEGSYNEQFF

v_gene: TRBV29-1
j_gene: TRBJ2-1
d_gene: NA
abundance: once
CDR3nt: TGCAGCGTTGGAGGGTTTGATGAGCAGTTCTTC
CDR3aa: CSVGGFDEQFF